This T cell receptor (beta chain) originates from a study of siplizumab effects on memory and regulatory T cells (dated 2019 in TCRdb). About the full investigation: The study looked at the effect of siplizumab, an anti-CD2 antibody, on alloreactive T-cell subsets in allogeneic mixed lymphocyte reactions made from human PBMCs.

Sequences SGDLS (CDR1) and YYNGEE (CDR2) are obtained from the germline V gene. The CDR3 holds 17 amino acids from the cysteine to the phenylalanine. CDR3 DNA is the only sequence kept; it has 51 bases, read in frame from the first base. At the junction V is shortened by 3 bases and J by 1 base; bases outside the gene matches: 9. Points the paper makes about the study in general: Sequences below about 10^-5 frequency were poorly captured, so only a minor fraction of alloreactive clones could be mapped to unstimulated subsets. About 75-95% of proliferating CD4+ or CD8+ clones could not be given a naive or memory phenotype. Unstimulated naive T cells appeared to be more diverse than memory T cells, and naive cells seemed to make a substantial contribution to the alloresponse. Whether proliferating Tregs from siplizumab cultures were suppressive was not functionally confirmed. The cumulative frequency of alloreactive sequences traceable to unstimulated CD4+ memory T cells was significantly reduced by siplizumab. Of the alloreactive CD4+ clones that could be mapped, the Treg-derived share averaged about 70% with siplizumab compared with around 25% in control reactions.

A note on this clone: Its antigen is not yet known. The input lacks base qualities; no much larger clone sits a single base away.

TCRbeta CDR3 sequencing was performed on sorted unstimulated T cells and on proliferating T cells recovered from mixed lymphocyte reactions. Fresh whole blood from roughly 10 HLA-typed healthy donors was used to isolate PBMCs. Libraries were made using the immunoSEQ multiplex PCR assay. About 10^5 TCR templates per sample were assayed by the deep sequencing platform. Genomic DNA extracted from sorted T cells was used for TCRbeta CDR3 sequencing. On the study's bioinformatics: The R programming language was used for clonal analysis of the TCRbeta CDR3 data. Comparing unstimulated samples against CFSE-low samples taken after the reaction was how alloreactive CD4+ and CD8+ clones were defined. Alloreactive CD4+ clones were assigned to regulatory or non-regulatory origin by matching sequences to sorted unstimulated Treg and non-Treg repertoires. Drawn from immuneACCESS, this table holds only the in-frame rearrangements with V and J called that TCRdb kept. Clones are partly lost; checked studies trace under half to an unresolved V gene and leave the rest unexplained. That table furnishes V, J and clone size, whereas the DNA furnished D and trimming. The sample includes 90,000 to 120,000 clones, with approximately 91% observed a single time. Clones ranked in the top ten supply 2.6% of the sample.

The source is a human donor in good health. Some clones in this sample may be carry-over from other donors' samples. Source material: CD4+ T cells sorted from blood. The chain links TRBV9 with TRBJ1-5, with 8 junctional bases fitting TRBD1. The nucleotide sequence reads as follows: TGTGCCAGCAGCGACGGGACAGGCGGGCTCAGCAATCAGCCCCAGCATTTT. The encoded protein is CASSDGTGGLSNQPQHF.